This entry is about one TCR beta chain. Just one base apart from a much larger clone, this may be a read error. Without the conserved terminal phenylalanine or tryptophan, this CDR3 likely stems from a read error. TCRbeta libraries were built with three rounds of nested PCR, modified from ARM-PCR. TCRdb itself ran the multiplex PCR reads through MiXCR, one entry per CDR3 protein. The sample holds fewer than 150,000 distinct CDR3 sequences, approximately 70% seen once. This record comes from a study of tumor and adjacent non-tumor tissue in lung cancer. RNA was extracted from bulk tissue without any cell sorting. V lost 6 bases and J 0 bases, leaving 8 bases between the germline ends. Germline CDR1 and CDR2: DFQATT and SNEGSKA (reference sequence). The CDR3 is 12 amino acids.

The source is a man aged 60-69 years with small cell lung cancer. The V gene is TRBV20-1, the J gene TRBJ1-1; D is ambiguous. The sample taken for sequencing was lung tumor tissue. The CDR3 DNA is TGCAGTGCCCTCGGGATGAACACTGAAGCTTTCTAT. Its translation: CSALGMNTEAFY.